The TCR beta chain described here comes from a study of blood T cell repertoires in COVID-19. For the study at large: COVID-19 samples from acute and convalescent phases originated in the United States, Italy and Spain. In each case, the material was cDNA or gDNA derived from T cells, B-cell-depleted T cells, or PBMCs.

Seattle cases were enrolled at active infection and followed longitudinally. This clone came up a few times. In the authors' workflow: Researchers report that nucleated cell counts were estimated from reference gene primer amplification. The repertoire was sequenced with immunoSEQ multiplex PCR; TCRdb's copy has only in-frame clones and lacks some. V, J and clone size derive from that table, while D and trimming were established from the DNA sequence. The data contain 300,000 or so clones, under 90% of them singletons. Sequenced: peripheral blood. This sequence was found in a woman in her thirties with COVID-19, enrolled during active disease.

The CDR3 sequence is CASSPDRADTGELFF. The CDR3 nucleotides read TGTGCCAGCAGCCCTGACAGGGCGGACACCGGGGAGCTGTTTTTT. The chain couples TRBV5-5 to TRBJ2-2; TRBD1 agrees at 7 bases. The CDR3 contains 15 residues. Looked up from germline, CDR1 is SGHKS and CDR2 is YYEKEE (reference sequence). V gave up 4 bases and J gave up 3 bases; unmatched junction bases: 6. The whole variable domain, filled in from reference TRBV5-5 and TRBJ2-2, reads DAGVTQSPTHLIKTRGQQVTLRCSPISGHKSVSWYQQVLGQGPQFIFQYYEKEERGRGNFPDRFSARQFPNYSSELNVNALLLGDSALYLCASSPDRADTGELFFGEGSRLTVL.